This T cell receptor (beta chain) stems from a study of cytotoxic CD8 clonotypes in ibrutinib-treated CLL. This table comes from immunoSEQ multiplex PCR, and its TCRdb copy is limited to in-frame clones, with some not included. The sample lists roughly 54,000 clones, roughly three fifths seen once, with 25% to 30% in the top ten. Trimming removed 8 bases from V and 2 bases from J, with 19 bases in between. The CDR3 has 15 residues. The germline CDR1 and CDR2 sequences are SGHAT and FQNNGV. The sample was PBMCs, taken after 24 months of ibrutinib treatment. This clonotype was sampled from a human donor with chronic lymphocytic leukemia. This rearrangement joins TRBV11-2 to TRBJ2-7, with a possible D match to TRBD1 (5 bases). The CDR3 DNA follows: TGTGCCAGCCGCAGTCTTCGGCAGGGCGCCTACGAGCAGTACTTC. Translated: CASRSLRQGAYEQYF.